A single sample gave rise to the 27 T cell receptor beta chains below, sequenced in a study of T-cell reconstitution after alpha-beta-depleted transplantation in children. Researchers prepared the TCRbeta library using unique molecular identifiers, the study reports. TCRdb passed the PCR reads through MiXCR, listing each CDR3 protein once. The sample shows more than 200,000 distinct CDR3 sequences, 20% to 30% of them seen only once. The sequencing here drew on PBMCs, mostly from graft donor cells, taken 360 days after TCRalphabeta/CD19-depleted stem cell transplant. The receptors stem from a female patient aged 2-15 years who had a stem cell transplant for congenital amegakaryocytic thrombocytopenia, so the T cells may come from the graft donor.

This clonotype has just a few counts. This chain uses TRBV28 with TRBJ2-5; 10 bases line up with TRBD1. The CDR3 runs 16 residues. CDR1 is MDHEN, CDR2 SYDVKM, per germline. V shed 6 bases, J shed 3 bases, and the junction held 10 bases outside the gene matches. The CDR3 bases are TGTGCCAGCAGGGGGGACAGGGGAAAAAAAAAAGAGACCCAGTACTTC. The encoded protein is CASRGDRGKKKETQYF.

This clonotype turned up a few times. V usage is TRBV2 and J usage is TRBJ2-7; TRBD1 agrees at 9 bases. Trimming removed 2 bases from V and 2 bases from J; junction bases left unmatched: 10. Germline values: CDR1 SNHLY, CDR2 FYNNEI. The CDR3 has 17 residues. The CDR3 here is CASSEIDWTGEAYEQYF. DNA of the CDR3: TGTGCCAGCAGTGAAATTGATTGGACAGGGGAGGCCTACGAGCAGTACTTC. Combining the CDR3 with reference TRBV2 and TRBJ2-7 gives the whole variable domain EPEVTQTPSHQVTQMGQEVILRCVPISNHLYFYWYRQILGQKVEFLVSFYNNEISEKSEIFDDQFSVERPDGSNFTLKIRSTKLEDSAMYFCASSEIDWTGEAYEQYFGPGTRLTVT.

The chain is built from TRBV3-1 and TRBJ1-3; 7 bases fit TRBD1. CDR3 size: 15 residues. J lost 0 bases, V lost 4 bases, and 3 bases had no gene match. Per germline, CDR1 LGHDT and CDR2 YNNKEL (reference sequence). CDR3 bases: TGTGCCAGCAGCCGGGACAGTCTCTCTGGAAACACCATATATTTT. Translating gives CASSRDSLSGNTIYF. The full variable domain, with the rest looked up from reference TRBV3-1 and TRBJ1-3, is DTAVSQTPKYLVTQMGNDKSIKCEQNLGHDTMYWYKQDSKKFLKIMFSYNNKELIINETVPNRFSPKSPDKAHLNLHINSLELGDSAVYFCASSRDSLSGNTIYFGEGSWLTVV.

The V and J genes are TRBV9 and TRBJ2-1, with 15 bases fitting TRBD2. Germline V lookup: CDR1 SGDLS, CDR2 YYNGEE. Trimming at V came to 0 bases and at J to 3 bases, leaving 4 bases not matched to a gene. This CDR3 contains 18 residues. The CDR3 reads CASSVGGTSGRNYNEQFF. For the CDR3, the DNA is TGTGCCAGCAGCGTAGGCGGGACTAGCGGGAGGAACTACAATGAGCAGTTCTTC.

The chain links TRBV29-1 to TRBJ2-1; 7 nucleotides line up with TRBD1. Germline V gene data show CDR1 as SQVTM and CDR2 as ANQGSEA. The CDR3 contains 15 residues. V was clipped by 3 bases and J by 6 bases; unmatched bases: 11. The CDR3 loop reads CSVDRSGTETNEQFF. DNA for the CDR3: TGCAGCGTTGATCGCTCCGGGACAGAGACCAATGAGCAGTTCTTC.

This clonotype was found once. The chain carries TRBV12-3 or TRBV12-4 and TRBJ2-1; TRBD2 agrees at 8 bases. The CDR3 has 17 residues. Trimming removed 6 bases from V and 0 bases from J; junction bases left unmatched: 10. This CDR3 is CASRTRQGTSSYNEQFF. CDR3 DNA: TGTGCCAGCAGAACACGCCAGGGGACTAGCTCCTACAATGAGCAGTTCTTC.

The sample holds a few counts of this clonotype. The chain combines TRBV4-2 with TRBJ2-7; 9 nucleotides line up with TRBD2. Losses at the gene ends were 1 base for V and 4 bases for J; bases not matched to a gene: 5. The CDR3 loop spans 15 amino acids. CDR1 is LGHNA, CDR2 YNFKEQ, per germline. The CDR3 spells CASSQARAGGYEQYF. The CDR3 DNA reads TGTGCCAGCAGCCAAGCCCGGGCGGGAGGGTACGAGCAGTACTTC.

As DNA, the CDR3 is TGCAGTGCTAGGGGGCGTTTTGCTCCAGAGACCCAGTACTTC. It encodes CSARGRFAPETQYF. The chain combines TRBV20-1 with TRBJ2-5, with D possibly TRBD1 on 5 matching bases. This CDR3 comprises 14 residues. V gave up 3 bases and J gave up 4 bases, with 15 bases separating them. Germline V gives CDR1 DFQATT, CDR2 SNEGSKA (reference sequence).

The chain couples TRBV4-1 to TRBJ2-3, with D possibly TRBD2 on 5 matching bases. The CDR3 runs 16 residues. The germline CDR1 and CDR2 sequences are MGHRA and YSYEKL. The V and J ends lost 0 bases and 6 bases respectively, with 16 bases between them. The CDR3 here is CASSQERPQAADTQYF. As DNA, the CDR3 is TGCGCCAGCAGCCAAGAGAGGCCCCAAGCGGCTGATACGCAGTATTTT.

This clonotype was seen just once. V gene TRBV4-2 combines with J gene TRBJ2-3; 8 positions agree with TRBD2. From germline, CDR1 is LGHNA and CDR2 YNFKEQ. The CDR3 is 16 residues long. The trim removed 0 bases at V and 2 bases at J, leaving 4 bases unmatched. DNA for the CDR3: TGTGCCAGCAGCCAAGACCCGGGAGGGGCCACAGATACGCAGTATTTT. As protein: CASSQDPGGATDTQYF.

This chain uses TRBV20-1 with TRBJ2-7; the match to TRBD1 covers 7 bases. CDR1 is DFQATT and CDR2 is SNEGSKA in the germline V gene (reference sequence). Trimming took 3 bases from V and 5 from J; bases not matched to a gene: 10. This CDR3 spans 14 amino acids. CDR3 sequence (DNA): TGCAGTGCTAGCCCCTTAACAGGGGTCAACGAGCAGTACTTC. Protein: CSASPLTGVNEQYF.

This clonotype occurred many times. CDR3 sequence (DNA): TGTGCCAGCAGTTCCGGACTAGCGGGAGTCGAGCAGTACTTC. This sequence encodes CASSSGLAGVEQYF. The genes are TRBV12-3 or TRBV12-4 and TRBJ2-7; 13 nucleotides line up with TRBD2. The V gene end was trimmed by 4 bases and the J gene end by 6 bases; junction bases not matched to a gene: 3. CDR3 size: 14 residues.

The genes are TRBV7-9 and TRBJ1-3, with TRBD1 matching 8 bases. The CDR3 loop spans 16 amino acids. The germline V gene encodes CDR1 SEHNR and CDR2 FQNEAQ (reference sequence). V lost 5 bases to trimming and J lost 1 base; unmatched junction nucleotides: 7. CDR3 residues: CASSATGVRSGNTIYF. The DNA of the CDR3 is TGTGCCAGCAGCGCGACAGGGGTTCGATCTGGAAACACCATATATTTT.

The chain employs TRBV4-1 and TRBJ2-1; D ambiguous. The CDR3 length is 16 residues. V shed 0 bases and J shed 2 bases, with 11 bases lying between them. Looked up from germline, CDR1 is MGHRA and CDR2 is YSYEKL. The CDR3 bases are TGCGCCAGCAGCCAAGAAATGGCCTACCCCTACAATGAGCAGTTCTTC. It encodes CASSQEMAYPYNEQFF.

J is TRBJ2-3 and V is TRBV28; weak D call: TRBD1 (5 bases). Germline V gene sequence: CDR1 MDHEN, CDR2 SYDVKM. The CDR3 runs to 15 residues. The V end was cut by 6 bases, the J end by 0 bases, with 13 bases between. The CDR3 DNA reads TGTGCCAGCAGCACAGGAGATGCTAGCACAGATACGCAGTATTTT. Translated, it gives CASSTGDASTDTQYF.

This chain links TRBV28 with TRBJ2-7; no clear D gene. V was clipped by 5 bases and J by 3 bases, with 14 bases between them. The CDR3 contains 14 residues. CDR1 and CDR2 from the germline V gene are MDHEN and SYDVKM. CDR3 sequence (DNA): TGTGCCAGCAGTCCCGTCGGGCGGAGCTACGAGCAGTACTTC. This encodes CASSPVGRSYEQYF.

The chain is built from TRBV28 and TRBJ1-5; 8 bases fit TRBD1. Germline V CDR1 and CDR2: MDHEN, SYDVKM. Unmatched junction bases numbered 9, after V lost 6 bases and J lost 2 bases. The CDR3 covers 16 residues. CDR3 loop: CASSTAGGGGNQPQHF. CDR3 coding DNA: TGTGCCAGCAGCACAGCAGGGGGCGGGGGCAATCAGCCCCAGCATTTT.

This clonotype was observed a few times. The chain couples TRBV5-1 to TRBJ2-3; 7 positions agree with TRBD2. After removal of 0 bases from V and 3 bases from J, the junction contained 4 bases not matched to a gene. The CDR3 has 15 residues. Germline CDR1 reads SGHRS; CDR2 reads YFSETQ. CDR3 loop: CASSLVGGWTDTQYF. CDR3 coding DNA: TGCGCCAGCAGCTTGGTCGGGGGGTGGACAGATACGCAGTATTTT.

This clonotype came up a few times. The chain employs TRBV10-3 and TRBJ1-1, with D hard to call. This CDR3 is built from 14 residues. V dropped 6 bases and J dropped 0 bases, with 11 bases sitting between them. CDR1 is ENHRY, CDR2 SYGVKD, per germline. Written as DNA, the CDR3 is TGTGCCATCAGACCAGGTCTCATGAACACTGAAGCTTTCTTT. Its protein product is CAIRPGLMNTEAFF.

This clonotype occurred a few times. The chain combines TRBV12-3 or TRBV12-4 with TRBJ2-7; unclear D gene. CDR3 length: 13 residues. V dropped 5 bases and J dropped 3 bases, with 11 bases sitting between them. CDR3 DNA sequence: TGTGCCAGCAGTGAATACACAATCTACGAGCAGTACTTC. Protein sequence: CASSEYTIYEQYF.

The chain combines TRBV9 with TRBJ2-4; D is unresolved. V was cut by 4 bases and J by 5 bases, with 10 bases left in between. This CDR3 region has 13 residues. Germline values: CDR1 SGDLS, CDR2 YYNGEE. CDR3: CASSPQGQNIQYF. As DNA, the CDR3 is TGTGCCAGCAGCCCCCAAGGGCAAAACATTCAGTACTTC.

This clonotype was seen a few times. The rearrangement uses TRBV18 and TRBJ1-2; 8 bases map to TRBD1. The J segment lost 7 bases and the V segment lost 3 bases, leaving 7 bases of the junction unmatched. The CDR3 sequence is 14 residues long. CDR1 is KGHSH and CDR2 is LQKENI in the germline V gene. The CDR3 protein is CASSPPGQALGYTF. CDR3 DNA: TGTGCCAGCTCACCGCCGGGACAGGCGCTTGGCTACACCTTC.

The sample holds many counts of this clonotype. The chain combines TRBV12-3 or TRBV12-4 with TRBJ2-1; 11 bases are shared with TRBD2. This CDR3 is built from 16 residues. Trimming took 5 bases from V and 2 from J; bases not matched to a gene: 5. The CDR3 DNA reads TGTGCCAGCAGTCTAACTAGCGGGGGAACCTACAATGAGCAGTTCTTC. As protein: CASSLTSGGTYNEQFF.

The rearrangement uses TRBV7-9 and TRBJ1-1; D uncertain. Trimming took 5 bases from V and 13 from J, leaving 17 bases between them. CDR3 length: 12 residues. Germline CDR1 SEHNR, CDR2 FQNEAQ (reference sequence). The CDR3 sequence: CASSPKVEGGFF. The CDR3 region has the DNA TGTGCCAGCAGCCCGAAGGTTGAAGGTGGTTTCTTT.

The V and J genes are TRBV20-1 and TRBJ2-4; D is unresolved. Trimming pared 5 bases from V and 0 bases from J, leaving 11 bases between. Germline V gene sequence: CDR1 DFQATT, CDR2 SNEGSKA (reference sequence). The length of the CDR3 is 14 residues. The CDR3 loop is CSAPVSLAKNIQYF. Here the CDR3 DNA reads TGCAGTGCTCCGGTCTCCCTAGCCAAAAACATTCAGTACTTC.

This rearrangement joins TRBV24-1 to TRBJ2-2; TRBD2 agrees at 10 bases. Trimming cost V 2 bases and J 3 bases; bases outside gene matches: 11. In germline, CDR1 is KGHDR, CDR2 SFDVKD. This CDR3 is built from 19 residues. The CDR3 region has the DNA TGTGCCACCAGTGATTCGTCCGCCATAGCGGGAGGATACACCGGGGAGCTGTTTTTT. Protein product: CATSDSSAIAGGYTGELFF.

The table lists this clonotype with many counts. This chain uses TRBV12-3 or TRBV12-4 with TRBJ1-5; D is uncertain. Trimming shortened V by 3 bases and J by 5 bases, and 5 bases separated the two germline ends. The CDR3 extends over 12 amino acids. This chain's CDR3 is CASSFPYQPQHF. The CDR3 nucleotides are TGTGCCAGCAGTTTCCCGTATCAGCCCCAGCATTTT.